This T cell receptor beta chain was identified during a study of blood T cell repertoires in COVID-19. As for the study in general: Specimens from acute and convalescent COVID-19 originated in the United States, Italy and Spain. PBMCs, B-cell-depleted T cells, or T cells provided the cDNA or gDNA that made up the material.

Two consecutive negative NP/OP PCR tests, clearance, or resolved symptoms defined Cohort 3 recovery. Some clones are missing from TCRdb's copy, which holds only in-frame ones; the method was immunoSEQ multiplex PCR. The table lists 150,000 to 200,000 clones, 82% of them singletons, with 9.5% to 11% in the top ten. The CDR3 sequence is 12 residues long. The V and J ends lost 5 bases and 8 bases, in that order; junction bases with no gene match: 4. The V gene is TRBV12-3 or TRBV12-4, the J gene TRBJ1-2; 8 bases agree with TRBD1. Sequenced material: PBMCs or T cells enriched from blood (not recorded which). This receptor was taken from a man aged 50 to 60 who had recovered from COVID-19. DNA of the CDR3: TGTGCCAGCAGTGGACAGGGTTGGGGCTACACCTTC. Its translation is CASSGQGWGYTF.